This T cell receptor (beta chain) was recovered during a study of a mutant IDH1 vaccine in newly diagnosed glioma. At the level of the study: Once 4-6 weeks had passed after radiotherapy alone, vaccination started, or it started with temozolomide cycles.

Assay used: immunoSEQ multiplex PCR; TCRdb lists only in-frame clones, some missing. Here the sample spans some 40,000 clones, about four fifths being singletons. CDR3 length: 14 residues. The germline CDR1 and CDR2 sequences are SGHTA and FQGNSA. Deletions cut 6 bases from V and 8 bases from J, with 14 bases between. The time point here: week 23, last vaccination. The investigators gave 300 ug of mutant IDH1 20-mer peptide in each vaccine dose, together with topical imiquimod. As regards this clone: Its antigen is unknown.

The sample in question was PBMCs, obtained from a glioma patient whose treatment included an IDH1 peptide vaccine. The sequence derives from a man in his forties with glioma. The chain combines TRBV7-2 with TRBJ1-6; unclear D gene. CDR3 region: CASSFWAGDSPLHF. The CDR3 coding sequence is TGTGCCAGCAGTTTTTGGGCAGGAGATTCACCCCTCCACTTT.